The source of this TCR beta chain is a study of CD8 T cells in Susac syndrome (dated by TCRdb to 2018 to 2020). About the study as a whole: Repertoire sequencing was used to test whether CD8+ T cell activation and differentiation in Susac syndrome was antigen driven.

Broad study findings and their caveats: The TCR sequencing and HLA analysis was acknowledged to have included a relatively small number of individuals.

As concerns this clonotype: Its antigen specificity is not known. Nothing much larger sits one base from this clone, and base qualities are not available.

Peripheral blood CD8+ and CD4+ T cells from healthy donors, Susac syndrome patients and multiple sclerosis patients were profiled by high-throughput TCR beta sequencing. The multiple sclerosis controls were treatment-naive patients who had stable or active relapsing-remitting disease and met the revised McDonald criteria. Bulk CD8+ and CD4+ T cells were purified magnetically by negative isolation, whereas CD8+ TEMRA cells were enriched by FACS. Blood was collected in EDTA tubes and processed within 24 hours, with PBMCs isolated through density gradient centrifugation. PBMCs intended for TCR sequencing were cryopreserved in liquid nitrogen and thawed later in a water bath at 37 degrees C. The sorted or isolated CD4+, CD8+ and CD8+ TEMRA cells had a purity of 90% or higher. RNA was extracted using the RNeasy kit, and roughly 0.5 to 1 ug of the RNA was reverse transcribed with random hexamers. The immunoSEQ multiplex PCR assay, which covers 54 Vbeta and 13 Jbeta segments, was used to amplify TCR beta CDR3 regions. PCR amplification bias was corrected using a synthetic template baseline for primer optimization and computational correction. As for the original processing: Only productive sequences were kept, with reads annotated to V, D and J genes according to IMGT and analyzed in immunoSEQ Analyzer. Clonality was computed as one minus Shannon entropy normalized by log2 of the number of productive unique sequences. For each patient and control, public and private clones were evaluated within the 100 most prevalent clones. Clones were defined as Susac-specific when absent from the healthy and MS cohorts, from approximately 970 published viral clones and from other ImmuneACCESS disease sequences. Through fastp at Q25 and MiXCR, TCRdb rebuilt clones from the public reads, retaining in-frame beta chains. Each entry merges the rows of one CDR3 protein and shows their most common DNA and genes. These V and J calls rely on TCRdb rather than the paper's analysis. For this sample the table gives roughly 330,000 distinct CDR3 sequences, of which 92% were detected only once. The ten most abundant clones make up roughly 0.059% of the sample.

Deletion took 2 bases off V and 6 bases off J, with a span of 19 bases between the germline ends. CDR1 and CDR2 (SQVTM, ANQGSEA) derive from the germline V gene. Measured from the cysteine to the phenylalanine, the CDR3 is 15 residues long. Left in the record is the CDR3 DNA by itself, 45 bases read in frame from the first base. The sample comprised CD4+ T cells from PBMCs. The chain employs TRBV29-1 and TRBJ1-2; a tentative D call is TRBD1 (6 bases match). The clonotype originates from a human donor with multiple sclerosis. The nucleotide sequence is TGCAGCGTTGAATCACAGGGACTTAGTTCGGATGGCTACACCTTC. This is translated as CSVESQGLSSDGYTF.